A single sample is the source of the 27 T cell receptor beta chains below, sequenced in a study of cytomegalovirus exposure and HLA in healthy donors. The primer mix had 60 Vbeta and 13 Jbeta primers. Assay used: immunoSEQ multiplex PCR; TCRdb lists only in-frame clones, some missing. Altogether 150,000 to 200,000 clones are present, approximately 72% being singletons, with the ten largest covering under 2.5%. Sequencing input: PBMCs. The receptors were gathered from a human donor in good health.

This clone was recorded at least ten times. The chain carries TRBV5-5 and TRBJ2-2, with D perhaps matching TRBD1 (5 bases). The germline V gene encodes CDR1 SGHKS and CDR2 YYEKEE (reference sequence). This CDR3 is 17 amino acids long. The ends were cut back, 0 bases at V and 2 bases at J, with 14 bases in the middle. The CDR3 DNA is TGTGCCAGCAGCTTGGTCCCGTACAGGTCAAACACCGGGGAGCTGTTTTTT. Its protein is CASSLVPYRSNTGELFF.

The chain has TRBV10-3 and TRBJ1-2; 7 bases agree with TRBD1. This CDR3 is 15 amino acids long. The germline gives CDR1 ENHRY, CDR2 SYGVKD. Trimming cost V 7 bases and J 4 bases; bases outside gene matches: 12. The CDR3 DNA sequence: TGTGCCATCAATTCGGGACAGACGATGGGCTATGGCTACACCTTC. Protein: CAINSGQTMGYGYTF.

The rearrangement uses TRBV2 and TRBJ1-1; 10 bases are a match to TRBD1. CDR3 size: 12 residues. V was pared by 7 bases and J by 7 bases, with 3 bases of the junction left unmatched. In germline, CDR1 is SNHLY, CDR2 FYNNEI. The CDR3 here is CASTRDRGEAFF. Here the CDR3 DNA reads TGTGCCAGCACCCGGGACAGGGGTGAAGCTTTCTTT.

The chain joins TRBV5-8 to TRBJ1-4; the D is unclear. This CDR3 region has 15 residues. Trimming pared 0 bases from V and 0 bases from J, leaving 6 bases between. CDR1 and CDR2 (germline): SGHTS, YDEGEE. CDR3 coding DNA: TGTGCCAGCAGCTTGGAGCTTGCAACTAATGAAAAACTGTTTTTT. This gives the protein CASSLELATNEKLFF.

The chain joins TRBV19 to TRBJ1-1; TRBD1 agrees at 8 bases. The CDR3 runs 14 residues. V lost 8 bases and J lost 5; bases outside the gene matches: 10. Per the germline V gene, CDR1 is LNHDA and CDR2 is SQIVND (reference sequence). The CDR3 protein is CASQNRGARTEAFF. The DNA of the CDR3 is TGTGCCAGTCAAAACAGGGGGGCGCGGACTGAAGCTTTCTTT.

This sequence joins TRBV5-1 and TRBJ2-3; TRBD2 matches at 9 bases. The CDR3 loop spans 15 amino acids. Germline V lookup: CDR1 SGHRS, CDR2 YFSETQ. V lost 0 bases, J lost 5 bases, and 4 bases stayed unmatched. The chain's CDR3 is CASSLVSGGGDTQYF. The CDR3 coding sequence is TGCGCCAGCAGCTTGGTTAGCGGGGGTGGAGATACGCAGTATTTT. The full variable domain, in which reference TRBV5-1 and TRBJ2-3 provide the parts outside the CDR3, is KAGVTQTPRYLIKTRGQQVTLSCSPISGHRSVSWYQQTPGQGLQFLFEYFSETQRNKGNFPGRFSGRQFSNSRSEMNVSTLELGDSALYLCASSLVSGGGDTQYFGPGTRLTVL.

The gene calls are TRBV19 and TRBJ1-5; D is perhaps TRBD1 (6 bases). The CDR3 is 15 amino acids. Germline CDR1 reads LNHDA; CDR2 reads SQIVND (reference sequence). V was trimmed by 5 bases and J by 3 bases, leaving 14 bases between them. The CDR3 nucleotides are TGTGCCAGTAGTGAATGGACAGCCCACAATCAGCCCCAGCATTTT. Translated: CASSEWTAHNQPQHF. Using reference TRBV19 and TRBJ1-5 for the parts outside the CDR3, the full variable domain is DGGITQSPKYLFRKEGQNVTLSCEQNLNHDAMYWYRQDPGQGLRLIYYSQIVNDFQKGDIAEGYSVSREKKESFPLTVTSAQKNPTAFYLCASSEWTAHNQPQHFGDGTRLSIL.

V usage is TRBV9 and J usage is TRBJ1-2; 10 bases map to TRBD1. This CDR3 has 14 amino acids. The germline V gene has CDR1 SGDLS and CDR2 YYNGEE. V lost 7 bases and J lost 7; bases outside the gene matches: 10. The CDR3 here is CASARQGASSGYTF. As DNA, the CDR3 is TGTGCCAGCGCTCGACAGGGGGCGTCGAGTGGCTACACCTTC.

For this clone: Other DNA sequences of this sample code for an identical CDR3. The J gene is TRBJ1-5, the V gene TRBV7-9; D is ambiguous. V lost 3 bases and J 5 bases, leaving 8 bases between the germline ends. The CDR3 consists of 13 residues. In germline, CDR1 is SEHNR, CDR2 FQNEAQ (reference sequence). In DNA form, the CDR3 reads TGTGCCAGCAGCTTCTCAGGCGATCAGCCCCAGCATTTT. Translating gives CASSFSGDQPQHF.

The J gene is TRBJ1-1, the V gene TRBV27; a possible D gene is TRBD1 (5 bases). With 2 bases removed from V and 0 bases from J, the gap between germline ends came to 7 bases. Germline CDR1 is MNHEY and CDR2 is SMNVEV (reference sequence). This CDR3 is 14 amino acids long. The CDR3 sequence is CASSLNRMNTEAFF. In DNA, the CDR3 is TGTGCCAGCAGTTTAAACAGGATGAACACTGAAGCTTTCTTT.

V and J are TRBV6-5 and TRBJ1-1; D possibly corresponds to TRBD1 (6 bases). V dropped 2 bases and J dropped 9 bases, with 19 bases sitting between them. Germline assignment: CDR1 MNHEY and CDR2 SVGAGI. The CDR3 consists of 15 residues. The DNA for the CDR3 is TGTGCCAGCAGTTACAGGGGACATAACACTAATAAAGCTTTCTTT. Translating it yields CASSYRGHNTNKAFF.

The rearrangement joins TRBV7-8 to TRBJ1-5; 8 bases align to TRBD1. The ends lost 6 bases at V and 4 bases at J; junction bases unmatched: 5. The CDR3 contains 14 residues. CDR1 and CDR2 (germline): SGHVS, FQNEAQ. CDR3 DNA sequence: TGTGCCAGCAGAACTGACAGGGGAAATCAGCCCCAGCATTTT. Translating it yields CASRTDRGNQPQHF.

The rearrangement joins TRBV18 to TRBJ1-2; TRBD1 matches at 9 bases. Germline CDR1 and CDR2: KGHSH and LQKENI. The CDR3 runs to 13 residues. V lost 8 bases to trimming and J lost 3 bases; unmatched junction nucleotides: 4. CDR3: CASGRTGDYGYTF. CDR3 nucleotides: TGTGCCAGCGGGCGGACAGGGGACTATGGCTACACCTTC.

This sequence joins TRBV7-3 and TRBJ2-5; TRBD2 agrees at 12 bases. This CDR3 region has 16 residues. Trimming removed 5 bases from V and 4 bases from J; junction bases left unmatched: 8. From germline, CDR1 is SGHTA and CDR2 FQGTGA. In DNA form, the CDR3 reads TGTGCCAGCAGCCCGTATCCTAGCGGGGGGGCAGAGACCCAGTACTTC. This encodes CASSPYPSGGAETQYF.

This chain joins TRBV9 and TRBJ2-1, with D perhaps TRBD2 (6 bases). Between the trimmed V and J ends, which lost 4 bases and 0 bases, there was a span of 11 bases. CDR1 is SGDLS and CDR2 is YYNGEE in the germline V gene. The CDR3 extends over 15 amino acids. The CDR3 here is CASSLAGSSYNEQFF. For the CDR3, the DNA is TGTGCCAGCAGCCTCGCCGGGAGCTCCTACAATGAGCAGTTCTTC.

The genes are TRBV5-4 and TRBJ1-1, with TRBD1 matching over 9 bases. Losses at the gene ends were 0 bases for V and 5 bases for J; bases not matched to a gene: 8. Per germline, CDR1 SGHNT and CDR2 YYREEE (reference sequence). CDR3 length: 16 amino acids. The chain's CDR3 is CASSLGSGTGSTEAFF. CDR3 coding DNA: TGTGCCAGCAGCTTGGGTTCCGGGACAGGGAGTACTGAAGCTTTCTTT.

The genes are TRBV5-1 and TRBJ2-7; 12 positions match TRBD2. Trimming removed 4 bases from V and 5 bases from J; junction bases left unmatched: 4. Germline values: CDR1 SGHRS, CDR2 YFSETQ. CDR3 length: 14 amino acids. CDR3 bases: TGCGCCAGCAGCCCGGGACTAGCGGGTGACGAGCAGTACTTC. Amino acids: CASSPGLAGDEQYF.

This clone has only a few counts. V is TRBV27 and J is TRBJ2-3, with TRBD1 matching 10 bases. V trimming: 3 bases; J trimming: 1 base; junction bases outside the gene matches: 4. The CDR3 consists of 16 residues. Germline CDR1 is MNHEY and CDR2 is SMNVEV (reference sequence). CDR3 nucleotide sequence: TGTGCCAGCAGTTTTGACAGGGGGCTCGGCACAGATACGCAGTATTTT. It is translated as CASSFDRGLGTDTQYF.

The chain is built from TRBV7-3 and TRBJ2-7; TRBD1 aligns across 10 bases. CDR1 is SGHTA, CDR2 FQGTGA, per germline. The CDR3 is 15 amino acids. The V and J ends lost 1 base and 2 bases, in that order; junction bases with no gene match: 2. The CDR3 loop is CASSLIGTGAYEQYF. Written as DNA, the CDR3 is TGTGCCAGCAGCTTAATAGGGACAGGGGCCTACGAGCAGTACTTC.

V is TRBV9 and J is TRBJ1-5; 9 bases match TRBD1. V dropped 4 bases and J dropped 1; count of bases not matched to a gene: 6. The CDR3 totals 16 residues. Per germline, CDR1 SGDLS and CDR2 YYNGEE. The chain's CDR3 is CASSPTGGLSNQPQHF. CDR3 coding DNA: TGTGCCAGCAGCCCTACAGGGGGCTTGAGCAATCAGCCCCAGCATTTT.

J is TRBJ2-5 and V is TRBV6-1; D possibly corresponds to TRBD1 (6 bases). The CDR3 is made up of 14 amino acids. The V end lost 4 bases, the J end lost 5 bases, and 14 bases lay between the germline ends. Germline V gives CDR1 MNHNS, CDR2 SASEGT. For the CDR3, the DNA is TGTGCCAGCAGTGCCAGGGGAATGGTGGAGACCCAGTACTTC. This codes for CASSARGMVETQYF.

The V call is TRBV4-3, the J call TRBJ1-1; TRBD1 might be the D (5 bases). This CDR3 region has 14 residues. Trimming took 0 bases from V and 5 from J, leaving 10 bases between them. Germline assignment: CDR1 LGHNA and CDR2 YSLEER. Here the CDR3 reads CASSQDKGWTEAFF. CDR3 DNA sequence: TGCGCCAGCAGCCAAGATAAGGGGTGGACTGAAGCTTTCTTT.

This chain links TRBV19 with TRBJ1-1; 9 bases align to TRBD1. The V and J ends lost 4 bases and 3 bases, in that order; junction bases with no gene match: 12. The V gene's germline CDR1 is LNHDA and CDR2 SQIVND (reference sequence). The CDR3 loop spans 17 amino acids. The DNA for the CDR3 is TGTGCCAGTAGTACGGACAGGGGCGTGATAGGTGACACTGAAGCTTTCTTT. Protein sequence: CASSTDRGVIGDTEAFF.

The chain couples TRBV6-1 to TRBJ2-5, with D perhaps matching TRBD1 (6 bases). Germline V lookup: CDR1 MNHNS, CDR2 SASEGT. V lost 6 bases and J 1 base, leaving 9 bases between the germline ends. The CDR3 loop spans 13 amino acids. The CDR3 bases are TGTGCCAGCAGCTGGACAGTCCAAGAGACCCAGTACTTC. Its protein product is CASSWTVQETQYF.

This sequence joins TRBV6-5 and TRBJ1-6; D remains ambiguous. This CDR3 has 13 residues. V lost 7 bases, J lost 8 bases, and 12 bases lay in between. Germline values: CDR1 MNHEY, CDR2 SVGAGI. The CDR3 sequence is CASISRDDSPLHF. The DNA of the CDR3 is TGTGCCAGCATTTCGAGGGATGATTCACCCCTCCACTTT.

Here the CDR3 DNA reads TGTGCCAGCAGCTTGGACAGGGGTGGTTATGGCTACACCTTC. Its protein product is CASSLDRGGYGYTF. V is TRBV5-4 and J is TRBJ1-2, with 7 bases aligning to TRBD1. After removal of 0 bases from V and 5 bases from J, the junction contained 4 bases not matched to a gene. Germline CDR1 and CDR2: SGHNT and YYREEE (reference sequence). This CDR3 has 14 residues.

Only one count was recorded for this clone. The J gene is TRBJ1-1, the V gene TRBV7-3, with 7 bases that match TRBD1. The V segment lost 4 bases and the J segment 4 bases; nucleotides outside the gene matches: 6. The CDR3 is 14 residues long. Germline loops: CDR1 SGHTA, CDR2 FQGTGA. The CDR3 DNA reads TGTGCCAGCAGCTCGACAGGGTTGGGCACTGAAGCTTTCTTT. Translated, it gives CASSSTGLGTEAFF. The full variable domain, in which reference TRBV7-3 and TRBJ1-1 provide the parts outside the CDR3, is GAGVSQTPSNKVTEKGKYVELRCDPISGHTALYWYRQSLGQGPEFLIYFQGTGAADDSGLPNDRFFAVRPEGSVSTLKIQRTERGDSAVYLCASSSTGLGTEAFFGQGTRLTVV.